The 15 T cell receptor beta chains listed next were all sequenced from one sample in a study of shared clonotypes between healthy human individuals (TCRdb year 2020). CD8 naive samples consisted of CD45RO-negative cells that were positively selected for CCR7, yielding a CD45RA+CCR7+ population without TemRA cells. Libraries were made using the immunoSEQ multiplex PCR assay. The table comes from immuneACCESS by way of TCRdb, which keeps in-frame sequences with V and J called. Part of the clones is missing from these tables; in studies checked, under half for an unresolved V gene and the rest for unknown reasons. This sample comprises nearly 2 million clones, about 95% of them detected only once. The ten largest make up 1.2% of the sample. Sequenced sample: naive CD8+ T cells sorted from blood. Reading the label with the study, this specimen's cell subset or site is: CD45RA+CCR7+. Receptors originate from a man aged 18 to 29 in good health.

This sequence joins TRBV29-1 and TRBJ2-6; D might be TRBD1 or TRBD2, each matching 5 bases. The V gene lost 4 bases and the J gene lost 4 bases, with 11 bases spanning the gap. Germline loops: CDR1 SQVTM, CDR2 ANQGSEA. The CDR3 is 14 residues long. The CDR3 nucleotides read TGCAGCGTTGTTGCAGGGAGCGGGGCCAACGTCCTGACTTTC. It is translated as CSVVAGSGANVLTF.

The CDR3 DNA sequence: TGTGCCAGCTCACCGCGGACTAGCGGGAGGACTAACACCGGGGAGCTGTTTTTT. It translates to CASSPRTSGRTNTGELFF. The chain is built from TRBV18 and TRBJ2-2, with 14 bases that match TRBD2. The germline CDR1 and CDR2 sequences are KGHSH and LQKENI. Trimming at V came to 3 bases and at J to 2 bases, leaving 5 bases not matched to a gene. This CDR3 region has 18 residues. Full variable domain (missing parts from reference TRBV18 and TRBJ2-2): NAGVMQNPRHLVRRRGQEARLRCSPMKGHSHVYWYRQLPEEGLKFMVYLQKENIIDESGMPKERFSAEFPKEGPSILRIQQVVRGDSAAYFCASSPRTSGRTNTGELFFGEGSRLTVL.

This clone came up once. The chain has TRBV10-2 and TRBJ1-2; unclear D gene. Trimming removed 2 bases at V and 3 bases at J, with 7 bases between. CDR1 and CDR2 from the germline V gene are WSHSY and SAAADI. There are 13 residues in the CDR3. In DNA, the CDR3 is TGCGCCAGCAGTGAGGCACAAGACTATGGCTACACCTTC. This translates into CASSEAQDYGYTF.

As regards this clone: Other DNA sequences in this specimen translate into the identical CDR3. The chain couples TRBV5-1 to TRBJ1-2; D might be TRBD1 (6 bases). The CDR3 has 14 residues. Trimming took 0 bases from V and 3 from J, leaving 9 bases between them. Germline-derived CDR1 and CDR2 are SGHRS and YFSETQ. The CDR3 DNA reads TGCGCCAGCAGCTTGGCCACAGGGTACTATGGCTACACCTTC. Protein product: CASSLATGYYGYTF. The full variable domain, its missing parts supplied by reference TRBV5-1 and TRBJ1-2, is KAGVTQTPRYLIKTRGQQVTLSCSPISGHRSVSWYQQTPGQGLQFLFEYFSETQRNKGNFPGRFSGRQFSNSRSEMNVSTLELGDSALYLCASSLATGYYGYTFGSGTRLTVV.

In the case of this clone: Additional DNA sequences in this sample encode the identical CDR3. V and J are TRBV7-9 and TRBJ2-1, with unresolved D. The V and J ends lost 0 bases and 6 bases respectively, with 3 bases between them. The germline gives CDR1 SEHNR, CDR2 FQNEAQ (reference sequence). The CDR3 has 12 amino acids. Here the CDR3 DNA reads TGTGCCAGCAGCTTAGCGCTCAATGAGCAGTTCTTC. The encoded protein is CASSLALNEQFF.

This chain uses TRBV19 with TRBJ1-5, with D uncertain. The CDR3 sequence is 14 residues long. The V end was cut by 5 bases, the J end by 3 bases, with 11 bases between. Looked up from germline, CDR1 is LNHDA and CDR2 is SQIVND (reference sequence). CDR3 sequence reads: CASSYLGDNQPQHF. DNA of the CDR3: TGTGCCAGTAGTTATCTTGGTGACAATCAGCCCCAGCATTTT. Filled out from reference TRBV19 and TRBJ1-5, the complete variable domain reads DGGITQSPKYLFRKEGQNVTLSCEQNLNHDAMYWYRQDPGQGLRLIYYSQIVNDFQKGDIAEGYSVSREKKESFPLTVTSAQKNPTAFYLCASSYLGDNQPQHFGDGTRLSIL.

This rearrangement joins TRBV7-3 to TRBJ2-7; TRBD1 aligns across 8 bases. Germline loops: CDR1 SGHTA, CDR2 FQGTGA. This CDR3 spans 15 amino acids. Trimming took 5 bases from V and 3 from J; bases not matched to a gene: 9. CDR3 sequence (DNA): TGTGCCAGCAGCCTTACGGGACAGGAAAACTACGAGCAGTACTTC. This encodes CASSLTGQENYEQYF.

J is TRBJ1-5 and V is TRBV7-3, with no clear D. V gave up 0 bases and J gave up 6 bases, with 9 bases separating them. Per the germline V gene, CDR1 is SGHTA and CDR2 is FQGTGA. The CDR3 contains 14 residues. The CDR3 region has the DNA TGTGCCAGCAGCTTAACTGGGAGAGGTCAGCCCCAGCATTTT. Amino acids: CASSLTGRGQPQHF.

J is TRBJ1-5 and V is TRBV5-4, with TRBD1 as a possible D gene (5 bases). CDR1 and CDR2 from the germline V gene are SGHNT and YYREEE (reference sequence). This CDR3 comprises 14 residues. V gave up 3 bases and J gave up 0 bases, with 7 bases separating them. This CDR3 reads CASSSQGSNQPQHF. CDR3 in DNA: TGTGCCAGCAGCTCCCAGGGTAGCAATCAGCCCCAGCATTTT.

Comments on this clone: This specimen includes other DNA sequences encoding the same CDR3. This chain uses TRBV14 with TRBJ1-1; D perhaps matches TRBD1 (5 bases). Germline assignment: CDR1 SGHDN and CDR2 FVKESK. V shed 1 base and J shed 0 bases, with 9 bases lying between them. The CDR3 runs 15 residues. Here the CDR3 reads CASSQVAGMNTEAFF. In DNA, the CDR3 is TGTGCCAGCAGCCAAGTAGCAGGGATGAACACTGAAGCTTTCTTT.

This chain connects TRBV4-1 to TRBJ2-7, with 9 bases that match TRBD2. V lost 4 bases and J lost 3; bases outside the gene matches: 7. This CDR3 comprises 15 residues. Germline CDR1 and CDR2: MGHRA and YSYEKL. The CDR3 bases are TGCGCCAGCAGCCGCCTTAGCGGGGGAGGCTACGAGCAGTACTTC. Translation gives CASSRLSGGGYEQYF.

In the case of this clone: The sample holds other DNA sequences that translate to the same CDR3. The chain carries TRBV5-4 and TRBJ2-3; 8 positions agree with TRBD1. Germline CDR1 SGHNT, CDR2 YYREEE (reference sequence). The CDR3 has 15 amino acids. Trimming cost V 4 bases and J 4 bases; bases outside gene matches: 8. This chain's CDR3 is CASSPGQGGADTQYF. In nucleotides, the CDR3 is TGTGCCAGCAGCCCTGGACAGGGCGGGGCAGATACGCAGTATTTT.

The chain is built from TRBV10-3 and TRBJ2-3; no clear D. The V and J ends lost 4 bases and 2 bases respectively, with 7 bases between them. This CDR3 is built from 13 residues. Germline assignment: CDR1 ENHRY and CDR2 SYGVKD. Here the CDR3 DNA reads TGTGCCATCAGTGCTTATACCACAGATACGCAGTATTTT. Translating it yields CAISAYTTDTQYF.

This rearrangement joins TRBV7-6 to TRBJ2-2; D uncertain. Deletions cut 1 base from V and 1 base from J, with 7 bases between. This CDR3 spans 15 amino acids. Germline V gives CDR1 SGHVS, CDR2 FNYEAQ. DNA of the CDR3: TGTGCCAGCAGCTTAGGAGTAGTGAACACCGGGGAGCTGTTTTTT. Its protein is CASSLGVVNTGELFF.

The rearrangement uses TRBV28 and TRBJ2-3; D may be TRBD1 (5 bases). Germline V lookup: CDR1 MDHEN, CDR2 SYDVKM. The CDR3 runs 15 residues. V was cut by 8 bases and J by 0 bases, with 15 bases left in between. CDR3 in DNA: TGTGCCAGCGGTCTCGAAGGGGCTAGCACAGATACGCAGTATTTT. Translated, it gives CASGLEGASTDTQYF.